These 14 T cell receptor beta chains came from one sample sequenced in a study of blood T cells in healthy people across ages (dated by TCRdb to the mid-2010s). Libraries were built with 5' RACE. The instrument was an Illumina HiSeq 2500. A second 7 to 11 cycle PCR used a sample-barcoded 5' primer and a J-beta primer mix. TCRdb took the public reads, trimmed them with fastp at Q25, ran MiXCR for clone calling and kept in-frame beta chains. Here each entry gathers all rows of one CDR3 protein and keeps the most common genes and DNA. This sample lists some 1.4 million distinct CDR3 sequences; 42% were detected once. The ten largest clones add up to 7% to 9% of the sample. Sequencing was carried out using blood. The receptor source for this set is a woman between 18 and 29 years old in good health.

The chain is built from TRBV5-1 and TRBJ2-6; 9 bases are a match to TRBD1. Germline trimming cut 2 bases from V and 0 bases from J; bases unmatched to any gene: 9. Per the germline V gene, CDR1 is SGHRS and CDR2 is YFSETQ. There are 19 residues in the CDR3. CDR3: CASSFSGTGPRSGANVLTF. The CDR3 DNA reads as TGCGCCAGCAGCTTCTCCGGGACAGGGCCCCGCTCTGGGGCCAACGTCCTGACTTTC.

This chain uses TRBV5-5 with TRBJ2-3; a possible D gene is TRBD1 (6 bases). The CDR3 has 15 residues. Trimming pared 4 bases from V and 2 bases from J, leaving 14 bases between. Germline V CDR1 and CDR2: SGHKS, YYEKEE (reference sequence). CDR3 sequence reads: CASSGFQGTTDTQYF. CDR3 sequence (DNA): TGTGCCAGCAGCGGATTCCAGGGGACCACAGATACGCAGTATTTT.

CDR3: CATSDFGQGGYEQYF. The CDR3 nucleotides read TGTGCCACCAGTGATTTCGGACAGGGTGGGTACGAGCAGTACTTC. The V and J genes are TRBV24-1 and TRBJ2-4, with 8 positions matching TRBD1. The end of the DNA aligns better with TRBJ2-7, so the J call may be wrong. The V gene's germline CDR1 is KGHDR and CDR2 SFDVKD. The CDR3 loop spans 15 amino acids.

This chain connects TRBV9 to TRBJ2-3; D possibly corresponds to TRBD2 (6 bases). This CDR3 is built from 16 residues. Looked up from germline, CDR1 is SGDLS and CDR2 is YYNGEE. Trimming took off 4 bases at V and 6 bases at J, with 21 bases between the two ends. The CDR3 loop reads CASSFRDSIFGDTQYF. The DNA of the CDR3 is TGTGCCAGCAGCTTCCGGGACTCCATCTTCGGGGATACGCAGTATTTT.

V is TRBV2 and J is TRBJ2-7, with 13 nucleotides matching TRBD2. V was pared by 11 bases and J by 2 bases, with 3 bases of the junction left unmatched. The CDR3 extends over 13 amino acids. Germline V gene sequence: CDR1 SNHLY, CDR2 FYNNEI. In nucleotides, the CDR3 is TGTGCCCTCGGGACTAGCGGGACCTACGAGCAGTACTTC. As protein: CALGTSGTYEQYF.

V and J are TRBV6-5 and TRBJ2-7, with D uncertain. Trimming removed 9 bases from V and 6 bases from J, with 18 bases in between. Germline assignment: CDR1 MNHEY and CDR2 SVGAGI. The CDR3 has 13 residues. CDR3 sequence reads: CASQTGLLSEQYF. In DNA, the CDR3 is TGTGCCAGTCAAACCGGGCTTCTGAGCGAGCAGTACTTC.

Written as DNA, the CDR3 is TGCAGTGCTTTTTCCCCCGGGACTAGCGGGGTTTACGAGCAGTACTTC. This codes for CSAFSPGTSGVYEQYF. This chain joins TRBV20-1 and TRBJ2-5, with TRBD2 identical over 13 bases. The assigned J gene may be wrong: the sequence end matches TRBJ2-7 better. The CDR3 loop spans 16 amino acids. The germline CDR1 and CDR2 sequences are DFQATT and SNEGSKA (reference sequence).

A few counts support this clonotype. The CDR3 here is CASSRAGPHEQYF. The CDR3 DNA reads TGTGCCAGCAGTCGGGCAGGGCCCCACGAGCAGTACTTC. This chain uses TRBV6-1 with TRBJ2-7; the D gene is possibly TRBD1 (5 bases). The CDR3 is made up of 13 amino acids. V lost 5 bases, J lost 5 bases, and 13 bases lay in between. The V gene's germline CDR1 is MNHNS and CDR2 SASEGT.

The chain carries TRBV20-1 and TRBJ2-4, with 7 bases that match TRBD2. The J call is uncertain, as TRBJ2-7 better fits the DNA end. Germline assignment: CDR1 DFQATT and CDR2 SNEGSKA (reference sequence). The CDR3 runs to 16 residues. CDR3 loop: CSARPPQRGGSYEQYF. CDR3 in DNA: TGCAGTGCCCGACCCCCGCAGCGGGGAGGGTCTTACGAGCAGTACTTC.

V gene TRBV20-1 combines with J gene TRBJ2-3; no reliable D call. CDR3 length: 15 residues. The germline CDR1 and CDR2 sequences are DFQATT and SNEGSKA (reference sequence). The V and J ends lost 0 bases and 0 bases respectively, with 10 bases between them. This CDR3 is CSARESHDSTDTQYF. DNA of the CDR3: TGCAGTGCTAGAGAGAGCCATGATAGCACAGATACGCAGTATTTT.

This rearrangement joins TRBV20-1 to TRBJ1-5; 9 bases fit TRBD1. The V gene end was trimmed by 4 bases and the J gene end by 5 bases; junction bases not matched to a gene: 3. The CDR3 consists of 13 residues. The germline gives CDR1 DFQATT, CDR2 SNEGSKA (reference sequence). CDR3 sequence: CSANRQGDQPQHF. CDR3 in DNA: TGCAGTGCTAATCGACAGGGGGATCAGCCCCAGCATTTT.

This clonotype occurred many times. The CDR3 reads CASSYAGDSGANVLTF. Written as DNA, the CDR3 is TGTGCCAGCAGTTACGCCGGGGACTCTGGGGCCAACGTCCTGACTTTC. V is TRBV6-2 or TRBV6-3 and J is TRBJ2-6; D is possibly TRBD2 (5 bases). The CDR3 loop spans 16 amino acids. The germline gives CDR1 MNHEY, CDR2 SVGEGT. Trimming took 2 bases from V and 0 from J, leaving 8 bases between them.

The chain links TRBV5-1 to TRBJ2-1; D uncertain. There are 9 residues in the CDR3. Germline values: CDR1 SGHRS, CDR2 YFSETQ. Between the trimmed V and J ends, which lost 7 bases and 13 bases, there was a span of 9 bases. In nucleotides, the CDR3 is TGCGCCAGCCCGGTCTTACAGTTCTTC. It translates to CASPVLQFF.

The V call is TRBV2, the J call TRBJ2-5; D ambiguous. TRBJ2-7 explains the end of the DNA better; the J call may be wrong. The CDR3 consists of 13 residues. The germline CDR1 and CDR2 sequences are SNHLY and FYNNEI. Written as DNA, the CDR3 is TGTGCCAGCAGCCACGACTCCACCTACGAGCAGTACTTC. Translating gives CASSHDSTYEQYF.